This TCR beta chain comes out of a study of tumor-infiltrating lymphocytes in glioblastoma multiforme. This CDR3 is 16 amino acids long. The V gene's germline CDR1 is WNHNN and CDR2 SYGVQD (reference sequence). Three nested ARM-PCR rounds with V-beta and C-beta primers built TCRB libraries. MiXCR was run by TCRdb on the multiplex PCR reads, yielding one entry per CDR3 protein. The sample records about 13,000 distinct CDR3 sequences, 65% to 70% being singletons. A word on this clonotype: What it binds is unknown. A junction boundary mismatches the germline segment, possibly from a read error.

Whole-study findings and limits: No surface-marker sorting into functional T cell subtypes was done. RNA-based TCR sequencing may distort clone frequencies, since cells carry unequal TCR transcript numbers.

The V gene is TRBV10-1, the J gene TRBJ2-1, with a weak D call TRBD2 (6 bases). The sequencing input was brain tumor tissue. This sequence originates from a male donor with glioblastoma. CDR3 nucleotide sequence: TGCCCCAGCAGTGATCCAAGGACTACCAACTACAATGTGCAGTTCTTC. As protein: CPSSDPRTTNYNVQFF.